This TCR beta chain emerged from a study of cytomegalovirus exposure and HLA in healthy donors (dated by TCRdb to 2016 to 2017). For context, the study as a whole: In an earlier analysis of 450 to 750 of the donors, 276 Gb of sequence data and approximately 120 million unique TCR beta sequences from roughly 180 million T cells were reported. The genetic ancestry cluster associated with self-reported Caucasian donors included 81% of the approximately 410 genotyped donors. Besides the first cohort of some 670 subjects, a separate validation cohort made up of around 120 different subjects was used. In the later analysis, no new phenotypic data were used to find candidate immune exposures; instead, reliance was placed on TCR beta sequences and their occurrence across donors. An earlier analysis of several hundred of the donors used high-throughput TCR beta sequencing to judge whether each TCR beta V gene segment behaved as functional or pseudogenic. The number of typed donors differed by locus: about 620-630 for A, B, C, DRB1 and DQB1; approximately 520 for DQA1; approximately 600 for DPA1; and roughly 450 for DPB1. To predict cytomegalovirus infection status, the study brought together high-throughput TCR immunosequencing, statistical association of individual TCRs with disease status, and machine learning. In a later analysis, previously published TCR beta repertoires from about 640 donors were re-analyzed and high-resolution HLA genotyping was added so that TCR occurrence patterns could be studied. An early release that covered some 640 HLA-typed donors contained approximately 300 gigabases of sequencing data and tens of millions of unique TCR sequences. Genome-wide SNP genotypes for about three fifths of the roughly 670 donors were used in a later genetic analysis, which treated that subset as a discovery cohort. The aim of the study was to test whether cataloging public T cell receptors could identify signatures of past pathogen exposure. Class I and class II HLA loci were covered by the typing at four-digit resolution. Several DR-DQ haplotypes were treated as single units for association and clustering because of strong linkage in the cohort. The T cell repertoires of under 750 subjects were profiled by immunosequencing and related to cytomegalovirus serostatus. All discovery cohort repertoires had been generated using a single sequencing platform. Among a few hundred genotyped donors of the cohort, an average of approximately 240,000 unique TCR beta nucleotide sequences were sequenced per donor, around 20% of them non-productive. Alongside the repertoire data, information on donor age, sex, ethnicity and CMV serostatus was compiled. The paper as a whole reports these results and caveats: In the study, about 150 TCR beta chains were listed as associated with cytomegalovirus. Most TCR sequences were seen in very few donors, while some public TCRs were found in many individuals. It was suggested by the authors that the approach could potentially be generalized to other disease states and immunological phenotypes. Because counts were too low, some 16 rarely observed V segments, including chromosome 9 orphons, were excluded from the earlier analysis of 587 of the donors. The 87-base-pair reads could not distinguish some IMGT-functional V segments, including TRBV6-2 and TRBV6-3, so those segments were excluded. A further reported finding was that TCR beta sequences accurately predicted the HLA-A and HLA-B alleles for most subjects in the first cohort. Compared with equally common non-associated chains, HLA-associated TCR beta chains in a later analysis were more clonally expanded and had lower generation probabilities. In a later analysis, the rate of TCR association differed among HLA loci, with DRB1 alleles having the most associated TCRs and HLA-C alleles having the fewest. An earlier analysis of around 540 of the donors showed that most TCR beta V segments appeared in productive rearrangements either about 87% or about 30% of the time, which broadly matched IMGT annotations. A later analysis reported that several top co-occurrence clusters appeared linked to parvovirus B19, influenza, CMV and Epstein-Barr virus. Presence/absence analyses assumed roughly uniform sequencing depth across donors, an assumption that may not hold. The classifier was reported to diagnose cytomegalovirus status with high specificity and sensitivity in both the original cohort and the validation cohort. In a later genetic analysis, a missense DCLRE1C variant was associated with V-gene and J-gene trimming of TCR beta chains, and the association was replicated in an independent cohort. CMV serostatus was the only immune exposure information available for the cohort. According to a later genetic analysis, donors in an Asian-associated ancestry cluster had fewer N-insertions in productive TCRs than the roughly 670-donor mean. A few of the identified cytomegalovirus-associated TCR beta chains were confirmed in vitro to be specific for cytomegalovirus antigens. At a false discovery rate of 0.05, a later analysis linked some 17,000 TCR beta sequences to specific HLA alleles. Correlated functional status among segregating V segments might reflect linkage disequilibrium, but an unknown experimental factor could not be ruled out. The sequencing pipeline was judged likely to have produced a cluster of highly shared sequence variants as a technical artifact. Because HLA typing was missing for some donors at each locus, association tests included only the typed subset. In this cohort, only TCR beta chains were sequenced, and detectable features were limited by the absence of alpha or paired-chain data. When HLA alleles, especially DR and DQ, strongly co-occurred, attributing TCR associations to individual alleles was difficult. Most CMV-associated TCR beta chains appeared to be HLA-restricted in a later analysis, and the HLA associations seemed to be driven largely by CMV exposure.

Library prep was done by the immunoSEQ multiplex PCR assay. The multiplex PCR relied on a mix of 60 forward primers for TCR Vbeta segments and 13 reverse primers for TCR Jbeta segments. Amplification of the CDR3 region of rearranged TCR beta genes was performed with a multiplex PCR assay on genomic DNA. The amplified TCR beta libraries were sequenced on the Illumina HiSeq System as 87-base-pair reads. The original pipeline was this. A later analysis tallied tens of millions of unique TCR beta chains across the 700 or so repertoires, and around 9.9 million of those chains were shared by two or more donors. To remove PCR and sequencing errors, raw reads were error-corrected and collapsed into unique sequences using a nearest-neighbor algorithm that merged closely related sequences. Alignment of CDR3 sequences to IMGT reference sequences was used to assign V, D and J gene segments. For a sequence to be retained, a match of at least six nucleotides was required to both a V gene segment and a J gene segment. A rearrangement was called productive if the CDR3 had no stop codons and remained in frame with V and J, and every other rearrangement was called non-productive. Following IMGT convention, CDR3 was defined as the stretch from the second conserved V-encoded cysteine up to the conserved J-encoded phenylalanine. The earlier analysis of about 500 of the donors excluded sequences that lacked an unambiguous match to a single V gene segment. In an earlier analysis of about 590 of the donors, a V segment was called functional when productive rearrangements were above 56.7%, and segregating when the standard deviation between donors exceeded 5%. To diagnose cytomegalovirus status from the catalog of TCR beta chain sequences, a statistical classification framework was built. In a later analysis, V and J genes were assigned by comparing TCR nucleotide sequences against IMGT/GENE-DB human TR gene sequences. A later analysis assigned CDR3 sequences and most-parsimonious VDJ recombination scenarios with the TCRdist pipeline. In a later analysis, each TCR beta chain was defined by its CDR3 amino acid sequence together with its V-gene family, and reads without a unique V-gene family were excluded. As a way to deal with suspected cross-contamination and a sequencing artifact, a later analysis dropped roughly 620 nucleotide sequences that were highly shared and had low generation probability. In a later analysis, a clonal expansion index for each public chain was calculated from normalized within-repertoire ranks of inferred template counts. A later analysis computed generation probabilities with a VDJ recombination model fitted to out-of-frame rearrangements, and checked the results against IGoR. Hypergeometric tests were used in a later analysis to score TCR-TCR, TCR-HLA and TCR-CMV co-occurrence, with a repertoire-size bias correction applied to the TCR pairs. A later analysis estimated false discovery rates by permuting HLA or CMV assignments 20 times. In a later analysis, co-occurring TCRs were grouped with DBSCAN, and TCRdist sequence similarity was added when clustering was performed within HLA-allele-positive subsets. Co-occurrence clustering excluded repertoires with fewer than 30,000 or more than 120,000 public chains, plus five with anomalous nucleotide sharing. The table comes from immuneACCESS by way of TCRdb, which keeps in-frame sequences with V and J called. Part of the clones is missing from these tables; in studies checked, under half for an unresolved V gene and the rest for unknown reasons. Clone size and the V and J calls come from that table; the DNA yielded D and trimming. In this sample the table shows 210,000 or so clones, over 60% of which occur a single time. 2% to 2.5% of the sample is taken by the ten largest.

Regarding this clone: What antigen it recognizes has not been identified. Per-base quality was not reported, and no clone a single base away is much larger than it.

The V end gives up 0 bases and the J end 7 bases, leaving 4 bases in the junction not matched to a gene. The CDR3 contains 15 residues, cysteine and phenylalanine counted. Of the read, only the CDR3 DNA is kept; its 45 bases are in frame from base 1. For CDR1 and CDR2, the germline V gene lists SGDLS and YYNGEE. The cohort consisted of approximately 690 healthy bone marrow donors. At the time of sampling, every cohort member was nominally healthy, though immune exposures that went unrecorded were likely present. The donor tested CMV seropositive, placing the donor among the 250 to 350 seropositive members of the cohort. A peripheral blood sample was provided by each donor, and peripheral blood mononuclear cells were used for TCR beta sequencing. Genomic DNA was extracted from the blood cell samples with the Qiagen DNeasy Blood Extraction Kit.

The V and J segments used are TRBV9 and TRBJ1-6; the junction holds 7 bases that match TRBD1. The sample was PBMCs. The receptor comes from a woman in her 30s in good health and CMV-seropositive. The DNA sequence is as follows: TGTGCCAGCAGCGTAGGGGGACAGCCAAATTCACCCCTCCACTTT. This encodes CASSVGGQPNSPLHF.